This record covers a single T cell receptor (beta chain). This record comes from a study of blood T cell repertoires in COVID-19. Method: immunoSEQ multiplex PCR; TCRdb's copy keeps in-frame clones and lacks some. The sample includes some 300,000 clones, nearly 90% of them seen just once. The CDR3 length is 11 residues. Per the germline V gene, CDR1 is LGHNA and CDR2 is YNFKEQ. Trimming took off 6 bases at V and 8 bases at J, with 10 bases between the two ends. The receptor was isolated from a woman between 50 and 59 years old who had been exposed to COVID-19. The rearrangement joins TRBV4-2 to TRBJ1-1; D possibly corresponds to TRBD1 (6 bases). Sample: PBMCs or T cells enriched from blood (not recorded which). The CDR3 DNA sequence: TGTGCCAGCAGTCGCGACAGGGAAGCTTTCTTT. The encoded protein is CASSRDREAFF.